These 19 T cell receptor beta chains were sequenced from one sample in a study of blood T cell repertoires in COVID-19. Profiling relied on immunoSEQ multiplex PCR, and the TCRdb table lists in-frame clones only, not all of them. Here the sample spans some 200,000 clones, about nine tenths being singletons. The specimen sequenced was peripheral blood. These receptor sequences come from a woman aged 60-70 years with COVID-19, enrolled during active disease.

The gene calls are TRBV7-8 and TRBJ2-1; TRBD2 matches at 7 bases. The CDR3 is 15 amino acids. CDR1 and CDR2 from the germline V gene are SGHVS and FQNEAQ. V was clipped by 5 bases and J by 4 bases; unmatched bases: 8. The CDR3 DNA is TGTGCCAGCAGCCTCACGGCTAGCGGTTACAATGAGCAGTTCTTC. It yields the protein CASSLTASGYNEQFF.

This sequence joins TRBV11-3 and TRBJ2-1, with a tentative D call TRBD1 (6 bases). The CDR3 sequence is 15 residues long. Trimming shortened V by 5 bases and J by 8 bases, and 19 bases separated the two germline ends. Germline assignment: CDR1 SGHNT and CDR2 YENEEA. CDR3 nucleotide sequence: TGTGCCAGCAGCCCCCAGGGTGGGACACTCGATGAGCAGTTCTTC. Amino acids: CASSPQGGTLDEQFF.

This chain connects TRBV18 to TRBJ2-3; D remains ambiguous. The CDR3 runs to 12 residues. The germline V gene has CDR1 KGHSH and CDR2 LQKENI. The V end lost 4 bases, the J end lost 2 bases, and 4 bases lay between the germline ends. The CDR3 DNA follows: TGTGCCAGCTCACAGCTCACAGATACGCAGTATTTT. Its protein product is CASSQLTDTQYF.

The CDR3 loop reads CAWSPGLADTGDTQYF. The CDR3 DNA reads TGTGCCTGGAGCCCAGGACTAGCGGACACCGGGGATACGCAGTATTTT. This chain uses TRBV30 with TRBJ2-3; 10 bases match TRBD2. CDR3 size: 16 residues. Germline loops: CDR1 GTSNPN, CDR2 SVGIG (reference sequence). Germline trimming cut 3 bases from V and 6 bases from J; bases unmatched to any gene: 12.

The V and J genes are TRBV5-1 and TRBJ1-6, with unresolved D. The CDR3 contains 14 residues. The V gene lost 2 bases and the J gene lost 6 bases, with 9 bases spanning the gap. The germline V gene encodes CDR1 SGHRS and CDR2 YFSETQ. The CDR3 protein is CASSLENANSPLHF. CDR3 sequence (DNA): TGCGCCAGCAGCTTAGAGAATGCTAATTCACCCCTCCACTTT.

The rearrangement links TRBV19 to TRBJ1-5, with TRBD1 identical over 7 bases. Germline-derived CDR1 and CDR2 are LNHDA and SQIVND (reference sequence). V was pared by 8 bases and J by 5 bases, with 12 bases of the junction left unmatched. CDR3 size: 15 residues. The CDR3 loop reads CASHVRDSNYQPQHF. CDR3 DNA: TGTGCCAGTCACGTTCGGGACAGCAATTATCAGCCCCAGCATTTT.

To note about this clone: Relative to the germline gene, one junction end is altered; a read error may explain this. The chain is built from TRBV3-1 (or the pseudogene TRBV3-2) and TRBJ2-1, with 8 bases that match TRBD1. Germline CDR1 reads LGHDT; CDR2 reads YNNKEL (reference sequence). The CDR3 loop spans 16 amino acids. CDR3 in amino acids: CASSPLRDRSHNQQFF. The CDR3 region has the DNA TGTGCCAGCAGTCCTCTGAGGGACAGGTCCCACAATCAGCAGTTCTTC.

CDR3 protein: CSASLRASYEQYF. CDR3 coding DNA: TGCAGTGCTAGTCTGAGGGCCTCCTACGAGCAGTACTTC. This rearrangement joins TRBV20-1 to TRBJ2-7; perhaps TRBD2 as D (5 bases). The germline gives CDR1 DFQATT, CDR2 SNEGSKA (reference sequence). The CDR3 covers 13 residues. The V end lost 3 bases, the J end lost 0 bases, and 9 bases lay between the germline ends.

For the CDR3, the DNA is TGTGCCAGCAGCCGACAGGTGGGAGACGAGCAGTACTTC. It encodes CASSRQVGDEQYF. V usage is TRBV7-2 and J usage is TRBJ2-7, with D possibly TRBD1 on 6 matching bases. The ends were cut back, 5 bases at V and 5 bases at J, with 13 bases in the middle. The CDR3 has 13 residues. CDR1 is SGHTA and CDR2 is FQGNSA in the germline V gene.

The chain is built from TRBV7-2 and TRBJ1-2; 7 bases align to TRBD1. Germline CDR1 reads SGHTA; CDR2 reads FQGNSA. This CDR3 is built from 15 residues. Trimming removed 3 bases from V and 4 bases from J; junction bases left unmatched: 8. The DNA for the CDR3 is TGTGCCAGCAGCTTTCTCGACAGGGTCACCTATGGCTACACCTTC. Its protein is CASSFLDRVTYGYTF.

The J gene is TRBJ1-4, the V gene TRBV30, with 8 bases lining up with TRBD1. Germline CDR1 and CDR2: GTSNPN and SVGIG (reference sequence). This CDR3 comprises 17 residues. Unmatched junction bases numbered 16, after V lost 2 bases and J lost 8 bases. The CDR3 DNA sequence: TGTGCCTGGAGTACCCCTACTACAGGGGGAGTGGGCGAAAAACTGTTTTTT. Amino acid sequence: CAWSTPTTGGVGEKLFF.

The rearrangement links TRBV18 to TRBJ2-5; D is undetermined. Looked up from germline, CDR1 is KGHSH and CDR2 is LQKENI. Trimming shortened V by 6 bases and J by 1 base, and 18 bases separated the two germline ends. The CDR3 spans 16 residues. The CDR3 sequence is CASSRDPIVLQETQYF. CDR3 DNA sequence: TGTGCCAGCTCTCGAGATCCCATAGTCCTCCAAGAGACCCAGTACTTC.

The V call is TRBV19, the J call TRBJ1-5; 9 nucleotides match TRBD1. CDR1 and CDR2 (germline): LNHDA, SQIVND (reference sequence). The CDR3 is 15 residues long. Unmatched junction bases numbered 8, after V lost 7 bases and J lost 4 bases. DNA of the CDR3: TGTGCCAGTACTGAACAGGGGGCTAGAAATCAGCCCCAGCATTTT. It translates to CASTEQGARNQPQHF.

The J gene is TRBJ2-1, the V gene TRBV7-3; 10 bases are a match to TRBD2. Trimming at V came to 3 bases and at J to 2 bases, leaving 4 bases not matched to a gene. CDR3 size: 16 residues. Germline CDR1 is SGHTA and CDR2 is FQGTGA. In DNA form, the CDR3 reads TGTGCCAGCAGCTTGTCCGGGACTAGCGCCTACAATGAGCAGTTCTTC. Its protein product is CASSLSGTSAYNEQFF.

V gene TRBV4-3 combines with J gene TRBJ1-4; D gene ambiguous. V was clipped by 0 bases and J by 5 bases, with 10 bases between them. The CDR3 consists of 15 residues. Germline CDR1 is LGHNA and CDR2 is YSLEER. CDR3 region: CASSQEVAENEKLFF. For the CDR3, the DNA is TGCGCCAGCAGCCAAGAAGTGGCAGAAAATGAAAAACTGTTTTTT.

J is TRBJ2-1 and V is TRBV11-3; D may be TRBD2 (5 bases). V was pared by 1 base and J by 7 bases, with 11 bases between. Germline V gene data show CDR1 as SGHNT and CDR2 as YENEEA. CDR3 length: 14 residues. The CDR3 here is CASSLGRASNEQFF. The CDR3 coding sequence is TGTGCCAGCAGCTTAGGGCGGGCGAGTAATGAGCAGTTCTTC. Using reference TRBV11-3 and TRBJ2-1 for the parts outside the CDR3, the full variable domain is EAGVVQSPRYKIIEKKQPVAFWCNPISGHNTLYWYLQNLGQGPELLIRYENEEAVDDSQLPKDRFSAERLKGVDSTLKIQPAELGDSAVYLCASSLGRASNEQFFGPGTRLTVL.

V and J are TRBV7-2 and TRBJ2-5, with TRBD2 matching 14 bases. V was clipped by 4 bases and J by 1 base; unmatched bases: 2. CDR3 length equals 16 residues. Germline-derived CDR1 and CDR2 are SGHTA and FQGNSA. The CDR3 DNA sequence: TGTGCCAGCAGCTCCGGACTAGCGGGAGGCCAAGAGACCCAGTACTTC. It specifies CASSSGLAGGQETQYF. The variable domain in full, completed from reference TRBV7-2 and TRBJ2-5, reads GAGVSQSPSNKVTEKGKDVELRCDPISGHTALYWYRQSLGQGLEFLIYFQGNSAPDKSGLPSDRFSAERTGGSVSTLTIQRTQQEDSAVYLCASSSGLAGGQETQYFGPGTRLLVL.

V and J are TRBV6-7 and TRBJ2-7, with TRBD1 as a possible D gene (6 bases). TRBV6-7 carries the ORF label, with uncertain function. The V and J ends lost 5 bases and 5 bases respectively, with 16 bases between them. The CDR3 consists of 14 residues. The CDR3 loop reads CASSPHSGHNEQYF. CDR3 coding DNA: TGTGCCAGCAGTCCGCACTCGGGACACAACGAGCAGTACTTC.

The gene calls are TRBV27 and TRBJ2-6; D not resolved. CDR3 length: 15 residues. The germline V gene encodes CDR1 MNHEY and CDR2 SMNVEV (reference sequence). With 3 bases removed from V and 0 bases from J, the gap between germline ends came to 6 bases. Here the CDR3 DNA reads TGTGCCAGCAGTTTTCTAGGCTCTGGGGCCAACGTCCTGACTTTC. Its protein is CASSFLGSGANVLTF.